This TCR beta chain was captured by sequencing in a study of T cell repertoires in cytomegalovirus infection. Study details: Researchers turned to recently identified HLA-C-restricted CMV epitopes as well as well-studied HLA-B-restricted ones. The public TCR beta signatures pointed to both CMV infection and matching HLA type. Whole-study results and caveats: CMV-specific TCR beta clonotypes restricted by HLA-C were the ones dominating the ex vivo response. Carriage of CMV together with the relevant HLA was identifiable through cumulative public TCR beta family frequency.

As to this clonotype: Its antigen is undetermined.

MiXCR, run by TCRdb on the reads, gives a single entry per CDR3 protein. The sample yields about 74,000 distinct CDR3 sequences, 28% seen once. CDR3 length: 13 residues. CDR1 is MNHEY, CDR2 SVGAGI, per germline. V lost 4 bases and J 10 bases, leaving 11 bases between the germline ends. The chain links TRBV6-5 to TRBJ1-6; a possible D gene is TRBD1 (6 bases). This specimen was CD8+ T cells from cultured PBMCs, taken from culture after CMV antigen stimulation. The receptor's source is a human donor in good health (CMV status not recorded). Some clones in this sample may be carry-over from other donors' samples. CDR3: CASSSTGRSPLHF. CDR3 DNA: TGTGCCAGCAGTTCGACAGGCCGGTCACCCCTCCACTTT.